This is a list of T cell receptor beta chains from one sample in a study of cytomegalovirus exposure and HLA in healthy donors. The method was immunoSEQ multiplex PCR; TCRdb's version includes in-frame clones alone and lacks a portion of them. The sample yields a few hundred thousand clones, 80% seen once. The sequenced sample consisted of PBMCs. These receptors were obtained from a girl aged 2 to 10 in good health and CMV-seronegative. CDR3s include the opening cysteine and the closing phenylalanine or tryptophan.

CASSFLDSINYGYTF,TRBV28
CASSLREVGYTF,TRBV7-8
CASSLRPGLAGANEQFF,TRBV13
CASTVLGLEGSTDTQYF,TRBV27
CASRPGGSSYEQYF,TRBV27
CASGEWGPNTGELFF,TRBV27
CASSLQTSSYEQYF,TRBV5-1
CASSFQGAPWGYTF,TRBV28
CASSWTYTLYKGDYGYTF,TRBV11-2
CASSYKGQTMNTEAFF,TRBV6-6
CASSYGGHYYEKLFF,TRBV6-5
CASSITVNTEAFF,TRBV19
CSVEIWGESSYNEQFF,TRBV29-1
CASTGVSGGGYTF,TRBV30
CASSKVPRDSNQPQHF,TRBV6-6
CACKDRGVTNYGYTF,TRBV6-6
CASSPAFGTGRKTQYF,TRBV19
CASRHRLGSMNTEAFF,TRBV7-9
CASSLAVFAGGGYEQYF,TRBV7-8
CATSRVDIPGANVLTF,TRBV15
CASSVGGSTDTQYF,TRBV7-7
CASSPLRGLPSYEQYF,TRBV7-8
CASSESNRTGGGTQYF,TRBV25-1
CASSPRALGTGVVTEAFF,TRBV18
CASSPDRTSEAFF,TRBV7-3
CASSQDSSGSQYF,TRBV2
CASSLSGQGSSPQHF,TRBV7-2
CASRRTGAGNTIYF,TRBV25-1
CASSQASRLENTIYF,TRBV4-2
CSVEGILLAGVSYNEQFF,TRBV29-1
CASRTPGDYGYTF,TRBV27
CASSPGTSSFYEQFF,TRBV9
CAWRLSTDTQYF,TRBV30
CASSPWPYEQYF,TRBV18
CAWRASGRAAREQYF,TRBV30
CASSSPGLTDTQYF,TRBV5-1
CSVDRQGSYGYTF,TRBV29-1
CASTNRDRGGDEQFF,TRBV7-9
CASSIVPRLNTEAFF,TRBV19
CASSGGQSKGKLFF,TRBV28
CASSETKATVPYEQYF,TRBV9
CASSITSGLTDTQYF,TRBV19
CASSLGRQLNSPLHF,TRBV11-2
CASRDRAGNTIYF,TRBV2
CAISDSGNTIYF,TRBV10-3
CASSLGAGYNTGELFF,TRBV27
CASSVQSQNTEAFF,TRBV9
CASSVGGSPNSPLHF,TRBV9
CASSSRTSGSTDTQYF,TRBV7-8
CASSLSGLAGGWGWLDTQYF,TRBV27
CASSWGQGNTIYF,TRBV28
CASRLATSGKEHYEQYF,TRBV12-2
CASSLTSGSYNEQFF,TRBV5-1
CASSLKIAGFNTGELFF,TRBV5-4
CASSILAGTQPTQYF,TRBV5-1